This entry describes one TCR beta chain. The antigen is unknown. The data were produced by immunoSEQ multiplex PCR, yet TCRdb's version contains in-frame clones alone and is incomplete. The sample includes 9,500 or so clones, around 80% of them seen just once. Repeated repertoire sampling spanned the course of chemoradiotherapy. This entry belongs to a study of chemoradiotherapy in HPV16-positive cancers. Across the study: A couple of HPV16-positive patients' cells yielded candidate HPV-specific clones and common motifs. Study findings and constraints: Non-HPV-specific T cells did not expand in tumors during treatment, whereas candidate HPV-specific clones and E7-related motifs did. In HPV16-positive patients, HPV-responsive T-cell expansion tracked better recurrence-free survival.

The V gene's germline CDR1 is LNHDA and CDR2 SQIVND (reference sequence). The V gene lost 5 bases and the J gene lost 0 bases, with 22 bases spanning the gap. This CDR3 has 18 amino acids. The sequencing used tumor tissue, collected from a patient who underwent chemoradiotherapy. This sequence was found in a human donor with HPV-associated anogenital cancer. The chain links TRBV19 to TRBJ1-1, with D unclear. CDR3 bases: TGTGCCAGTAGTCCCCGTTCGTCCGGAAACAACATGAACACTGAAGCTTTCTTT. This translates into CASSPRSSGNNMNTEAFF.